This T cell receptor (beta chain) is from a study of graft-versus-host responses after intestinal transplantation. As for this clone: No antigen is known for it.

Germline V gives CDR1 MNHNS, CDR2 SASEGT. The length of the CDR3 is 12 residues. V was clipped by 5 bases and J by 10 bases, with 15 bases between them. The repertoire was sequenced with immunoSEQ multiplex PCR; TCRdb's copy has only in-frame clones and lacks some. The sample shows 90,000 to 120,000 clones, less than 90% of them seen only once. The genes are TRBV6-1 and TRBJ2-7; D is perhaps TRBD1 or TRBD2 (5 bases each). The sample in question was unstimulated CD4+ T cells sorted from spleen or lymph node cells, obtained before intestinal transplant. The source is a human donor who received an intestinal transplant. The CDR3 here is CASSSWVRGQYF. The DNA of the CDR3 is TGTGCCAGCAGTTCATGGGTGAGGGGACAGTACTTC.